What follows are 26 T cell receptor beta chains derived from one specimen sequenced in a study of cytomegalovirus exposure and HLA in healthy donors (TCRdb year 2017). Libraries were made using the immunoSEQ multiplex PCR assay. For the multiplex PCR, a mixture combining 60 forward primers for TCR Vbeta segments and 13 reverse primers for TCR Jbeta segments was used. TCRdb's version of the immuneACCESS table is confined to in-frame rearrangements and falls short of the full clone set. An unresolved V gene accounts for under half of the shortfall where checked; the remainder is of unknown origin. In this sample the table shows about 160,000 clones, 68% of which occur a single time. The ten largest clones represent just under 4.5% of the sample. Sequenced material: PBMCs. These receptors all stem from a woman between 18 and 30 years old in good health and CMV-seropositive.

The chain couples TRBV6-5 to TRBJ2-5; no definite D call. The J call could be wrong; TRBJ2-7 is a better fit for the DNA end. Germline V gives CDR1 MNHEY, CDR2 SVGAGI. The CDR3 is 15 residues long. This CDR3 is CASSYSASMGYEQYF. CDR3 DNA: TGTGCCAGCAGTTACTCGGCCAGCATGGGCTACGAGCAGTACTTC.

The CDR3 region has the DNA TGTGCCAGCAGCTTATTAGGGGTTGAAGCTTTCTTT. Its translation: CASSLLGVEAFF. The rearrangement uses TRBV7-9 and TRBJ1-1, with D maybe TRBD1 (5 bases). V dropped 2 bases and J dropped 7 bases, with 8 bases sitting between them. Germline lookup yields CDR1 SEHNR and CDR2 FQNEAQ (reference sequence). The CDR3 length is 12 residues.

This clone came up a few times. The V and J genes are TRBV6-5 and TRBJ2-7; possible D gene TRBD2, 6 bases. Trimming removed 2 bases at V and 3 bases at J, with 11 bases between. The CDR3 is 14 residues long. Germline V gene sequence: CDR1 MNHEY, CDR2 SVGAGI. The CDR3: CASSYRDFGYEQYF. CDR3 bases: TGTGCCAGCAGTTACCGGGACTTCGGCTACGAGCAGTACTTC.

Only a few counts were recorded for this clone. The chain uses TRBV4-3 and TRBJ1-1; no clear D gene. Germline V gene data show CDR1 as LGHNA and CDR2 as YSLEER. Trimming took off 0 bases at V and 1 base at J, with 6 bases between the two ends. The CDR3 runs to 14 residues. The CDR3 reads CASSQDRENTEAFF. CDR3 bases: TGCGCCAGCAGCCAAGATCGGGAGAACACTGAAGCTTTCTTT.

This clone came up once. CDR3 amino acids: CASSASGETGEAFF. The CDR3, as DNA: TGTGCCAGCAGCGCCTCTGGGGAGACGGGTGAAGCTTTCTTT. V usage is TRBV7-9 and J usage is TRBJ1-1; D is unclear. This CDR3 has 14 residues. The V gene lost 5 bases and the J gene lost 7 bases, with 17 bases spanning the gap. The V gene's germline CDR1 is SEHNR and CDR2 FQNEAQ (reference sequence).

DNA of the CDR3: TGTGCCAGCAGTCGGGGGGTACGCTCCTACAATGAGCAGTTCTTC. Translated: CASSRGVRSYNEQFF. The chain combines TRBV27 with TRBJ2-1; the match to TRBD2 covers 7 bases. V lost 5 bases and J lost 0; bases outside the gene matches: 4. The CDR3 totals 15 residues. From germline, CDR1 is MNHEY and CDR2 SMNVEV (reference sequence).

CDR3 residues: CAWSSAQPAVYGYTF. CDR3 nucleotide sequence: TGTGCCTGGAGCTCAGCGCAACCAGCCGTCTATGGCTACACCTTC. The V gene is TRBV30, the J gene TRBJ1-2; D not resolved. The ends were cut back, 3 bases at V and 4 bases at J, with 18 bases in the middle. This CDR3 comprises 15 residues. Germline V CDR1 and CDR2: GTSNPN, SVGIG (reference sequence).

This clone was seen only once. The genes are TRBV5-5 and TRBJ2-5; 10 nucleotides agree with TRBD1. This CDR3 comprises 14 residues. V shed 4 bases and J 1 base; nucleotides not matched to a gene: 1. The germline V gene encodes CDR1 SGHKS and CDR2 YYEKEE (reference sequence). The CDR3 spells CASSRTGGQETQYF. In nucleotides, the CDR3 is TGTGCCAGCAGCCGGACAGGGGGCCAAGAGACCCAGTACTTC.

This chain joins TRBV4-3 and TRBJ2-1; 10 nucleotides agree with TRBD2. Germline assignment: CDR1 LGHNA and CDR2 YSLEER. The CDR3 loop spans 16 amino acids. V dropped 1 base and J dropped 8; count of bases not matched to a gene: 8. CDR3 sequence (DNA): TGCGCCAGCAGCCAAGTTCCGAGCGGGGGGGCTTATGAGCAGTTCTTC. This translates into CASSQVPSGGAYEQFF.

This chain uses TRBV5-1 with TRBJ2-1; 13 bases agree with TRBD2. After removal of 2 bases from V and 9 bases from J, the junction contained 5 bases not matched to a gene. The V gene's germline CDR1 is SGHRS and CDR2 YFSETQ. The CDR3 is 15 amino acids. The CDR3 nucleotides are TGCGCCAGCAGCTTTGGGACTAGCGGGACGCTTGAGCAGTTCTTC. This gives the protein CASSFGTSGTLEQFF.

The CDR3 sequence is CASSPTVSRGQYF. The CDR3 DNA follows: TGCGCCAGCAGCCCAACGGTCAGCCGCGGGCAGTACTTC. This sequence joins TRBV4-1 and TRBJ2-7, with D hard to call. The V and J ends lost 4 bases and 9 bases respectively, with 16 bases between them. The CDR3 contains 13 residues. CDR1 and CDR2 (germline): MGHRA, YSYEKL.

CDR3 bases: TGCGCCAGCAGCTTGAGACTAGCGGGAGCGTACAATGAGCAGTTCTTC. Its translation is CASSLRLAGAYNEQFF. The chain recombines TRBV5-1 with TRBJ2-1; 12 bases align to TRBD2. Germline loops: CDR1 SGHRS, CDR2 YFSETQ. J lost 4 bases, V lost 1 base, and 3 bases had no gene match. The CDR3 has 16 residues.

This chain uses TRBV19 with TRBJ1-2; no clear D gene. This CDR3 contains 12 residues. Germline V gene sequence: CDR1 LNHDA, CDR2 SQIVND (reference sequence). V shed 5 bases and J shed 5 bases, with 9 bases lying between them. The CDR3 DNA is TGTGCCAGTAGTGCGACAAGGTATGGCTACACCTTC. Translating it yields CASSATRYGYTF. Drawing the rest from reference TRBV19 and TRBJ1-2, the complete variable domain is DGGITQSPKYLFRKEGQNVTLSCEQNLNHDAMYWYRQDPGQGLRLIYYSQIVNDFQKGDIAEGYSVSREKKESFPLTVTSAQKNPTAFYLCASSATRYGYTFGSGTRLTVV.

This clone was detected only once. The J gene is TRBJ1-2, the V gene TRBV29-1; no reliable D call. Per germline, CDR1 SQVTM and CDR2 ANQGSEA. The CDR3 length is 11 residues. Trimming pared 5 bases from V and 7 bases from J, leaving 11 bases between. CDR3 protein: CSVREGIGYTF. Written as DNA, the CDR3 is TGCAGCGTTCGTGAGGGAATTGGCTACACCTTC.

The V gene is TRBV2, the J gene TRBJ2-1; D may be TRBD1 (5 bases). With 9 bases removed from V and 5 bases from J, the gap between germline ends came to 17 bases. Per germline, CDR1 SNHLY and CDR2 FYNNEI. This CDR3 spans 14 amino acids. Here the CDR3 reads CASKKRGTDNEQFF. CDR3 nucleotides: TGTGCCAGTAAGAAAAGGGGAACTGACAATGAGCAGTTCTTC.

This chain connects TRBV4-2 to TRBJ2-2; D uncertain. Germline assignment: CDR1 LGHNA and CDR2 YNFKEQ. V was clipped by 0 bases and J by 6 bases, with 8 bases between them. The CDR3 is made up of 14 amino acids. DNA of the CDR3: TGTGCCAGCAGCCAAGATCCACGGTCCGGGGAGCTGTTTTTT. Translating it yields CASSQDPRSGELFF.

This clone appeared a few times. The genes are TRBV5-6 and TRBJ2-5, with D unresolved. Trimming stripped 3 bases from V and 5 bases from J, with 14 bases between. CDR3 length: 14 residues. CDR1 and CDR2 (germline): SGHDT, YYEEEE. The CDR3 sequence: CASSWVAAGETQYF. The CDR3 DNA follows: TGTGCCAGCAGCTGGGTCGCGGCCGGGGAGACCCAGTACTTC.

This chain uses TRBV6-1 with TRBJ1-2; the match to TRBD1 covers 7 bases. Germline V gene lookup returns CDR1 MNHNS and CDR2 SASEGT. Trimming cost V 10 bases and J 4 bases; bases outside gene matches: 15. This CDR3 has 15 residues. CDR3 loop: CATWVRGEEVYGYTF. As DNA, the CDR3 is TGTGCCACCTGGGTCAGGGGGGAAGAGGTCTATGGCTACACCTTC.

The CDR3 region has the DNA TGTGCCTGGAGTGGGGGCGCGGACACTGAAGCTTTCTTT. Amino acid sequence: CAWSGGADTEAFF. The V and J genes are TRBV30 and TRBJ1-1, with D perhaps TRBD1 (5 bases). Per germline, CDR1 GTSNPN and CDR2 SVGIG (reference sequence). CDR3 length: 13 residues. Between the trimmed V and J ends, which lost 1 base and 3 bases, there was a span of 9 bases.

In its sample, this clone was seen once. This rearrangement joins TRBV2 to TRBJ2-3; D unresolved. CDR3 length: 11 residues. Germline V gives CDR1 SNHLY, CDR2 FYNNEI. V was shortened by 4 bases and J by 7 bases, with 6 bases between the two germline ends. CDR3 loop: CASSVLNTQYF. The DNA for the CDR3 is TGTGCCAGCAGTGTTTTAAATACGCAGTATTTT.

V is TRBV10-3 and J is TRBJ2-7; D might be TRBD2 (5 bases). The CDR3 covers 12 residues. The ends were cut back, 8 bases at V and 2 bases at J, with 10 bases in the middle. Germline V gene lookup returns CDR1 ENHRY and CDR2 SYGVKD. The CDR3 region is CAIGADPYEQYF. CDR3 nucleotides: TGTGCCATCGGAGCGGACCCCTACGAGCAGTACTTC.

The table lists this clone with a few counts. The chain joins TRBV4-1 to TRBJ2-1, with D possibly being TRBD2 (5 bases). The V end was cut by 4 bases, the J end by 4 bases, with 26 bases between. CDR3 length equals 19 residues. CDR1 and CDR2 (germline): MGHRA, YSYEKL. The DNA for the CDR3 is TGCGCCAGCAGCCTACGAGATTATAGCCCGGGGAACCTATACAATGAGCAGTTCTTC. Translated, it gives CASSLRDYSPGNLYNEQFF.

This clone has only a few counts. The chain employs TRBV7-9 and TRBJ2-1; 9 bases are shared with TRBD1. Germline lookup yields CDR1 SEHNR and CDR2 FQNEAQ (reference sequence). The V and J ends lost 5 bases and 6 bases, in that order; junction bases with no gene match: 5. The CDR3 length is 14 residues. In DNA form, the CDR3 reads TGTGCCAGCAGCGGGAGGGACAGGGCCAATGAGCAGTTCTTC. It yields the protein CASSGRDRANEQFF.

This rearrangement joins TRBV7-8 to TRBJ2-7, with 10 bases aligning to TRBD1. Germline CDR1 and CDR2: SGHVS and FQNEAQ. The CDR3 has 16 residues. After removal of 5 bases from V and 3 bases from J, the junction contained 10 bases not matched to a gene. The CDR3 sequence is CASSRKTGQGIYEQYF. CDR3 coding DNA: TGTGCCAGCAGCAGGAAGACGGGACAGGGGATCTACGAGCAGTACTTC.

This sequence joins TRBV4-1 and TRBJ2-1, with D tentatively TRBD1 (5 bases). The germline gives CDR1 MGHRA, CDR2 YSYEKL. The V end was cut by 1 base, the J end by 9 bases, with 7 bases between. The CDR3 has 12 amino acids. CDR3 sequence: CASSQVDSEQFF. In nucleotides, the CDR3 is TGCGCCAGCAGCCAAGTAGACAGTGAGCAGTTCTTC.

To note about this clone: One end of the junction does not line up with germline, which may come from a read error. The rearrangement uses TRBV7-9 and TRBJ1-1; 9 nucleotides align to TRBD1. Germline V gives CDR1 SEHNR, CDR2 FQNEAQ (reference sequence). The CDR3 runs to 13 residues. Here the CDR3 reads CSSSVTGGTEAFF. The DNA of the CDR3 is TGTTCCAGCAGCGTGACAGGGGGCACTGAAGCTTTCTTT.